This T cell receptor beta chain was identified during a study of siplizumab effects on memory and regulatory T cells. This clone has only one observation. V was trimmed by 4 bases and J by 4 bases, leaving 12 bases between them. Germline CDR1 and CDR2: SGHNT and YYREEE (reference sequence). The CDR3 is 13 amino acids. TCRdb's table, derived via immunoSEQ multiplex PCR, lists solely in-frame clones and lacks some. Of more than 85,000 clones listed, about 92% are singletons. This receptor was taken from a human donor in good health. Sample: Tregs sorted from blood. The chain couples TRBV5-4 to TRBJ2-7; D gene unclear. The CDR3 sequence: CASSPDPQYEQYF. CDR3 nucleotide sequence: TGTGCCAGCAGCCCGGACCCACAATACGAGCAGTACTTC.